The T cell receptor (beta chain) described here comes from a study of CD8 T cells in Susac syndrome. Sequencing of TCR beta was performed on blood CD8+ and CD4+ T cells. While CD8+ and CD4+ T cells were isolated negatively, TEMRA cells were enriched by FACS. Germline loops: CDR1 SGHRS, CDR2 YFSETQ. Trimming took 0 bases from V and 1 from J, leaving 11 bases between them. The CDR3 has 15 residues. This clonotype came up once. Reverse transcription of about 0.45 to 1 ug RNA was carried out with random hexamers. TCR beta CDR3 was amplified by immunoSEQ multiplex PCR. This amplification extended across 54 Vbeta and 13 Jbeta segments. TCRdb itself ran the immunoSEQ multiplex PCR reads through MiXCR, one entry per CDR3 protein. The profile shows approximately 130,000 distinct CDR3 sequences, approximately 94% of them singletons.

The chain links TRBV5-1 to TRBJ2-7; D gene ambiguous. The specimen sequenced was CD4+ T cells from PBMCs. The TCR was taken from a human donor in good health. CDR3: CASSLATGSSYEQYF. DNA for the CDR3: TGCGCCAGCAGCTTGGCGACGGGTTCTTCCTACGAGCAGTACTTC. Filled out from reference TRBV5-1 and TRBJ2-7, the complete variable domain reads KAGVTQTPRYLIKTRGQQVTLSCSPISGHRSVSWYQQTPGQGLQFLFEYFSETQRNKGNFPGRFSGRQFSNSRSEMNVSTLELGDSALYLCASSLATGSSYEQYFGPGTRLTVT.